A single sample is the source of the 21 T cell receptor beta chains below, sequenced in a study of graft-versus-host responses after intestinal transplantation. The antigens these receptors bind are not known. Generated by immunoSEQ multiplex PCR, the TCRdb table keeps only in-frame clones and is missing some. The sample lists 55,000 to 85,000 clones, more than 70% occurring once. Material: unstimulated CD8+ T cells sorted from spleen or lymph node cells, obtained before intestinal transplant. The origin of the receptors is a human donor who received an intestinal transplant.

This chain joins TRBV20-1 and TRBJ2-7; weak D call: TRBD2 (6 bases). This CDR3 region has 11 residues. In germline, CDR1 is DFQATT, CDR2 SNEGSKA (reference sequence). The V end lost 0 bases, the J end lost 7 bases, and 7 bases lay between the germline ends. The CDR3 sequence: CSARDGREQYF. The CDR3 DNA reads as TGCAGTGCTAGAGATGGGAGGGAGCAGTACTTC.

The chain uses TRBV27 and TRBJ1-5; 7 bases map to TRBD1. Germline V gene lookup returns CDR1 MNHEY and CDR2 SMNVEV (reference sequence). The ends lost 8 bases at V and 7 bases at J; junction bases unmatched: 8. The CDR3 runs 13 residues. The CDR3 DNA reads as TGTGCCAGCGGACTCGACAGGGCGCAGCCCCAGCATTTT. Its protein is CASGLDRAQPQHF.

The chain employs TRBV6-1 and TRBJ2-3; TRBD1 matches 9 bases. V was clipped by 8 bases and J by 4 bases; unmatched bases: 1. CDR1 and CDR2 (germline): MNHNS, SASEGT. The CDR3 has 12 amino acids. The CDR3 bases are TGTGCCAGCGACAGGGGGGCAGATACGCAGTATTTT. Protein: CASDRGADTQYF.

V and J are TRBV2 and TRBJ2-7, with TRBD1 identical over 7 bases. The CDR3 totals 14 residues. Trimming took 4 bases from V and 3 from J; bases not matched to a gene: 6. Germline lookup yields CDR1 SNHLY and CDR2 FYNNEI. The CDR3 DNA is TGTGCCAGCAGTGGAGACAGGGAAGTCTACGAGCAGTACTTC. Encoded protein: CASSGDREVYEQYF.

The chain carries TRBV27 and TRBJ2-5, with D maybe TRBD1 (6 bases). The closer fit of TRBJ2-7 to the DNA end suggests the J call may be wrong. CDR1 is MNHEY and CDR2 is SMNVEV in the germline V gene (reference sequence). The CDR3 consists of 14 residues. The chain's CDR3 is CASSLTGTAYEQYF. In DNA, the CDR3 is TGTGCCAGCAGTCTCACAGGGACGGCCTACGAGCAGTACTTC.

This clone occurred once. The CDR3 DNA is TGTGCCAGCAGTCTGGAGGGTCGCTACGAGCAGTACTTC. Residues: CASSLEGRYEQYF. The V call is TRBV27, the J call TRBJ2-7; D possibly corresponds to TRBD2 (6 bases). Deletions cut 5 bases from V and 3 bases from J, with 11 bases between. CDR1 and CDR2 from the germline V gene are MNHEY and SMNVEV (reference sequence). This CDR3 has 13 residues.

The rearrangement joins TRBV25-1 to TRBJ1-6; TRBD1 matches at 8 bases. CDR1 is MGHDK and CDR2 is SYGVNS in the germline V gene. J lost 7 bases, V lost 3 bases, and 5 bases had no gene match. This CDR3 comprises 15 residues. CDR3 amino acids: CASSERQGKNSPLHF. In DNA, the CDR3 is TGTGCCAGCAGTGAGAGACAGGGGAAAAATTCACCCCTCCACTTT.

The chain carries TRBV9 and TRBJ2-4; TRBD2 might be the D (6 bases). CDR1 and CDR2 (germline): SGDLS, YYNGEE. Trimming pared 4 bases from V and 7 bases from J, leaving 15 bases between. This CDR3 region has 14 residues. CDR3: CASSTSDGGNIQYF. DNA of the CDR3: TGTGCCAGCAGCACCAGTGACGGGGGTAACATTCAGTACTTC.

This chain links TRBV7-9 with TRBJ2-7; the match to TRBD1 covers 7 bases. The CDR3 loop spans 14 amino acids. Germline-derived CDR1 and CDR2 are SEHNR and FQNEAQ (reference sequence). The V and J ends lost 4 bases and 2 bases, in that order; junction bases with no gene match: 5. CDR3 DNA: TGTGCCAGCAGCTCGACACAGGGGACCTACGAGCAGTACTTC. Encoded protein: CASSSTQGTYEQYF.

This sequence joins TRBV2 and TRBJ2-3; 9 positions agree with TRBD1. The CDR3 spans 13 residues. Germline assignment: CDR1 SNHLY and CDR2 FYNNEI. V was clipped by 9 bases and J by 5 bases; unmatched bases: 6. CDR3 nucleotide sequence: TGTGCCAGACAGGGGGCGTGGGGAGATACGCAGTATTTT. Translating gives CARQGAWGDTQYF. The variable domain in full, completed from reference TRBV2 and TRBJ2-3, reads EPEVTQTPSHQVTQMGQEVILRCVPISNHLYFYWYRQILGQKVEFLVSFYNNEISEKSEIFDDQFSVERPDGSNFTLKIRSTKLEDSAMYFCARQGAWGDTQYFGPGTRLTVL.

The V call is TRBV2, the J call TRBJ2-7, with D tentatively TRBD1 (5 bases). Germline V gene lookup returns CDR1 SNHLY and CDR2 FYNNEI. The CDR3 sequence is 13 residues long. Trimming pared 4 bases from V and 2 bases from J, leaving 9 bases between. CDR3 in amino acids: CASSVGRAYEQYF. As DNA, the CDR3 is TGTGCCAGCAGTGTCGGCAGGGCCTACGAGCAGTACTTC.

This clone was found once. The chain has TRBV7-9 and TRBJ2-5; 8 bases are shared with TRBD2. The CDR3 sequence is 17 residues long. Germline V gene lookup returns CDR1 SEHNR and CDR2 FQNEAQ (reference sequence). V was pared by 4 bases and J by 4 bases, with 14 bases of the junction left unmatched. The CDR3 sequence: CASSSILMTSAIETQYF. The CDR3 bases are TGTGCCAGCAGCTCCATCCTTATGACTAGCGCGATAGAGACCCAGTACTTC. Complete variable domain (other parts from reference TRBV7-9 and TRBJ2-5): DTGVSQNPRHKITKRGQNVTFRCDPISEHNRLYWYRQTLGQGPEFLTYFQNEAQLEKSRLLSDRFSAERPKGSFSTLEIQRTEQGDSAMYLCASSSILMTSAIETQYFGPGTRLLVL.

The V gene is TRBV4-1, the J gene TRBJ2-7; 8 nucleotides line up with TRBD1. V trimming: 0 bases; J trimming: 4 bases; junction bases outside the gene matches: 5. The germline V gene has CDR1 MGHRA and CDR2 YSYEKL. CDR3 length: 15 amino acids. In DNA form, the CDR3 reads TGCGCCAGCAGCCAAGACGGACAGGGTAATTACGAGCAGTACTTC. Its protein is CASSQDGQGNYEQYF.

The rearrangement links TRBV6-1 to TRBJ2-7; maybe TRBD1 (5 bases). The ends were cut back, 7 bases at V and 0 bases at J, with 16 bases in the middle. Germline loops: CDR1 MNHNS, CDR2 SASEGT. The CDR3 length is 15 residues. The CDR3, as DNA: TGTGCCAGCACTCCACATCCGGACACCTCCTACGAGCAGTACTTC. Its protein product is CASTPHPDTSYEQYF.

The V gene is TRBV4-1, the J gene TRBJ2-2, with a possible D match to TRBD2 (6 bases). The V gene lost 4 bases and the J gene lost 5 bases, with 17 bases spanning the gap. Looked up from germline, CDR1 is MGHRA and CDR2 is YSYEKL. The CDR3 covers 16 residues. In DNA form, the CDR3 reads TGCGCCAGCAGCCCCCTTAGTTCCGGGGGTACCGGGGAGCTGTTTTTT. Translating it yields CASSPLSSGGTGELFF.

This sequence joins TRBV19 and TRBJ2-5, with 8 bases matching TRBD1. Germline V gene lookup returns CDR1 LNHDA and CDR2 SQIVND (reference sequence). Trimming took 0 bases from V and 4 from J; bases not matched to a gene: 4. The CDR3 length is 15 residues. CDR3 sequence reads: CASSIDPGGGETQYF. As DNA, the CDR3 is TGTGCCAGTAGTATAGACCCAGGGGGCGGAGAGACCCAGTACTTC.

CDR3 sequence reads: CASSLERERSYEQYF. CDR3 DNA sequence: TGCGCCAGCAGCCTTGAGCGGGAGCGGTCCTACGAGCAGTACTTC. This chain uses TRBV4-1 with TRBJ2-7, with 8 bases lining up with TRBD2. Germline trimming cut 4 bases from V and 1 base from J; bases unmatched to any gene: 6. CDR3 size: 15 residues. Germline CDR1 reads MGHRA; CDR2 reads YSYEKL.

The rearrangement uses TRBV28 and TRBJ2-5; D remains unclear. V shed 3 bases and J shed 4 bases, with 12 bases lying between them. Germline CDR1 reads MDHEN; CDR2 reads SYDVKM. This CDR3 region has 14 residues. The DNA of the CDR3 is TGTGCCAGCAGTTTCCAATCCGAGGCAGAGACCCAGTACTTC. It encodes CASSFQSEAETQYF.

CDR3 amino acids: CASSGPSGARYEQYF. In nucleotides, the CDR3 is TGTGCCAGCAGTGGACCTAGCGGGGCTAGATACGAGCAGTACTTC. The chain combines TRBV2 with TRBJ2-7; TRBD2 agrees at 9 bases. J was trimmed by 4 bases and V by 4 bases; bases with no gene match: 8. Germline lookup yields CDR1 SNHLY and CDR2 FYNNEI. The CDR3 is made up of 15 amino acids.

This clone is categorized as large. The V and J genes are TRBV27 and TRBJ2-2, with 8 nucleotides matching TRBD2. V gave up 6 bases and J gave up 1 base; unmatched junction bases: 4. The CDR3 loop spans 15 amino acids. CDR1 is MNHEY and CDR2 is SMNVEV in the germline V gene (reference sequence). CDR3 region: CASRPGLENTGELFF. CDR3 coding DNA: TGTGCCAGCAGGCCGGGACTAGAGAACACCGGGGAGCTGTTTTTT.

J is TRBJ2-1 and V is TRBV28; tentatively, D is TRBD1 (5 bases). The germline V gene has CDR1 MDHEN and CDR2 SYDVKM. This CDR3 has 14 residues. Trimming stripped 0 bases from V and 8 bases from J, with 11 bases between. The CDR3 loop reads CASSLWQGFDEQFF. For the CDR3, the DNA is TGTGCCAGCAGTTTATGGCAGGGTTTCGATGAGCAGTTCTTC.